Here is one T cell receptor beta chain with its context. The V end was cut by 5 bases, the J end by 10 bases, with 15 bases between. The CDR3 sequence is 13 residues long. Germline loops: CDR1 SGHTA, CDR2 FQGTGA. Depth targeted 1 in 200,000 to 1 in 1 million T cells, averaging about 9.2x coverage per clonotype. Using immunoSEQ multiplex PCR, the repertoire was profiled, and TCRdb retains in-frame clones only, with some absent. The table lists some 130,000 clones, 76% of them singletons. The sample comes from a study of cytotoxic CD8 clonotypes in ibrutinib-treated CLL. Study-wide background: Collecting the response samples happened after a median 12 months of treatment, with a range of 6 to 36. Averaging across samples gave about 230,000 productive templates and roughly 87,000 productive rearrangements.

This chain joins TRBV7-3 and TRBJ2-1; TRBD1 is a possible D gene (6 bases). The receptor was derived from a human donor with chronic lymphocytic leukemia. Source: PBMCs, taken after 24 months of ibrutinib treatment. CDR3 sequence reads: CASSPTSGVEQFF. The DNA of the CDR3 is TGTGCCAGCAGCCCTACCTCAGGGGTCGAGCAGTTCTTC.